The clone carrying this T cell receptor (beta chain) has a handful of counts. The entry originates in a study of blood T cell repertoires in COVID-19. At the level of the study: Samples of COVID-19 (acute and convalescent) were obtained from the United States, Italy and Spain. PBMCs, B-cell-depleted T cells, or T cells were the source of the cDNA or gDNA that made up the material.

Original methodology: The assay estimated nucleated cells by amplifying reference gene primers. Assay used: immunoSEQ multiplex PCR; TCRdb lists only in-frame clones, some missing. V and J calls and clone size follow that table, whereas D and trimming were derived from the DNA. The repertoire holds more than 80,000 clones, roughly 88% seen once, with 8% in the top ten. The CDR3 contains 16 residues. Between the trimmed V and J ends, which lost 0 bases and 1 base, there was a span of 13 bases. CDR1 and CDR2 from the germline V gene are SGHTS and YDEGEE. This sequence was found in a man aged 50 to 60 with active COVID-19. Sequenced material: peripheral blood. V is TRBV5-8 and J is TRBJ1-1; D remains unclear. The CDR3 DNA follows: TGTGCCAGCAGCTTGGGGGCAGCTCGCCCGAACACTGAAGCTTTCTTT. Translated, it gives CASSLGAARPNTEAFF. Combining the CDR3 with reference TRBV5-8 and TRBJ1-1 gives the whole variable domain EAGVTQSPTHLIKTRGQQATLRCSPISGHTSVYWYQQALGLGLQFLLWYDEGEERNRGNFPPRFSGRQFPNYSSELNVNALELEDSALYLCASSLGAARPNTEAFFGQGTRLTVV.